This T cell receptor beta chain is from a study of blood T cell repertoires in COVID-19. In the authors' workflow: Estimated nucleated cell counts came from reference gene primer amplification. Profiling relied on immunoSEQ multiplex PCR, and the TCRdb table lists in-frame clones only, not all of them. Clone size and the V and J calls come from that table; the DNA yielded D and trimming. The data show about 190,000 clones, approximately 80% seen once. CDR1 is SQVTM and CDR2 is ANQGSEA in the germline V gene. The V end was cut by 7 bases, the J end by 5 bases, with 8 bases between. The CDR3 runs to 10 residues. The table lists this clone with many counts.

The specimen sequenced was peripheral blood. V gene TRBV29-1 combines with J gene TRBJ1-1; D not certain. The sequence was obtained from a man in his fifties who had recovered from COVID-19. This CDR3 reads CSGRRTEAFF. DNA of the CDR3: TGCAGCGGCCGGAGGACTGAAGCTTTCTTT. Combining the CDR3 with reference TRBV29-1 and TRBJ1-1 gives the whole variable domain SAVISQKPSRDICQRGTSLTIQCQVDSQVTMMFWYRQQPGQSLTLIATANQGSEATYESGFVIDKFPISRPNLTFSTLTVSNMSPEDSSIYLCSGRRTEAFFGQGTRLTVV.